This is a list of T cell receptor beta chains from one sample in a study of cytomegalovirus exposure and HLA in healthy donors. Sequencing used immunoSEQ multiplex PCR; TCRdb keeps in-frame clones, though not all of them. The table lists 90,000 to 130,000 clones, over 60% of them singletons. Sequenced: PBMCs. The receptors come from a woman aged 25 to 39 in good health and CMV-seronegative. Both conserved end residues are part of each CDR3. The D gene is left open where the match is weak. Size values are once, few and many counts, or a class for expanded clones, and some rows have none.

D gene	V gene	J gene	clone size	CDR3 DNA	CDR3 protein
TRBD2	TRBV27	TRBJ2-7	.	TGTGCCAGCAGTTTACGATCTTTGACTATAGCGGGAGTTCCCCATTCCTACGAGCAGTACTTC	CASSLRSLTIAGVPHSYEQYF
TRBD1	TRBV9	TRBJ1-1	.	TGTGCCAGCAGTTACGGGACAGGGAACACTGAAGCTTTCTTT	CASSYGTGNTEAFF
.	TRBV6-5	TRBJ1-3	few	TGTGCCAGCAGTTACCAGGGGTCCGGAAACACCATATATTTT	CASSYQGSGNTIYF
TRBD2	TRBV19	TRBJ2-1	.	TGTGCCAGTAGTGGGGGACTAGCGGCCTACAATGAGCAGTTCTTC	CASSGGLAAYNEQFF
TRBD2	TRBV18	TRBJ2-7	.	TGTGCCAGCTCACCGTACCTCGACGGGAGGTTCTACGAGCAGTACTTC	CASSPYLDGRFYEQYF
TRBD1	TRBV28	TRBJ1-4	.	TGTGCCAGCAGTGCCACAGGGGTTCGACGGTTGACTAATGAAAAACTGTTTTTT	CASSATGVRRLTNEKLFF
TRBD1	TRBV7-9	TRBJ2-2	once	TGTGCCAGCAGCCACCGGGACAGGGGCACCGGGGAGCTGTTTTTT	CASSHRDRGTGELFF
TRBD2	TRBV5-1	TRBJ2-1	.	TGCGCCAGCAGGGGGGGACTAGCGGAAAACAATGAGCAGTTCTTC	CASRGGLAENNEQFF
.	TRBV7-2	TRBJ2-6	once	TGTGCCAGCAGCCCCCGTCTCTCTGGGGCCAACGTCCTGACTTTC	CASSPRLSGANVLTF
.	TRBV19	TRBJ1-1	.	TGTGCCAGTAGGACGGCCTCTTTGGGGCTGAACACTGAAGCTTTCTTT	CASRTASLGLNTEAFF
TRBD1	TRBV5-1	TRBJ2-7	.	TGCGCCAGCAGCCCGCAGGGGGCGAGCGACGAGCAGTACTTC	CASSPQGASDEQYF
.	TRBV5-1	TRBJ2-2	few	TGCGCCAGCAGGGGCGCAGGGGTTACCGGGGAGCTGTTTTTT	CASRGAGVTGELFF
.	TRBV9	TRBJ2-3	few	TGTGCCAGCAGCGTTTTAACAGATACGCAGTATTTT	CASSVLTDTQYF
TRBD1	TRBV27	TRBJ2-3	.	TGTGCCAGCAGTTTCCGGGACAGGAGAGATACGCAGTATTTT	CASSFRDRRDTQYF
TRBD2	TRBV27	TRBJ2-7	.	TGTGCCAGCAGTTCTAGCGGGAGATACTACGAGCAGTACTTC	CASSSSGRYYEQYF
.	TRBV6-5	TRBJ2-7	.	TGTGCCAGCAGTTACGGGCTCTCCTACGAGCAGTACTTC	CASSYGLSYEQYF
TRBD1	TRBV7-9	TRBJ1-3	.	TGTGCCACCAGGACAGGGGAAAACTCTGGAAACACCATATATTTT	CATRTGENSGNTIYF
.	TRBV7-7	TRBJ1-2	.	TGTGCTAGCAGCTTAGTACGTGTCCCGGGGGGCCGAAACTATGGCTACACCTTC	CASSLVRVPGGRNYGYTF
TRBD1	TRBV5-1	TRBJ2-7	.	TGCGCCAGCAGCCCGGGACAGGGGGACCCCTACGAGCAGTACTTC	CASSPGQGDPYEQYF
.	TRBV11-3	TRBJ2-1	.	TGTGCCAGCAGCTACAGTCTCCACAATGAGCAGTTCTTC	CASSYSLHNEQFF
TRBD1	TRBV7-3	TRBJ1-6	.	TGTGCCAGCAGCACGGGACAGACGGGGTCACCCCTCCACTTT	CASSTGQTGSPLHF
TRBD1	TRBV11-2	TRBJ2-1	.	TGTGCCAGCAGCTTAGAAGACAGGGGCCAGTTCTTC	CASSLEDRGQFF
TRBD1	TRBV2	TRBJ2-7	few	TGTGCCAGCAGTGAAGCAATTGGGACAGGTATTTACGAGCAGTACTTC	CASSEAIGTGIYEQYF
.	TRBV5-1	TRBJ2-5	.	TGCGCCAGCAGCCGGTCCGCGGCTGGAGGGGAGACCCAGTACTTC	CASSRSAAGGETQYF
TRBD2	TRBV11-2	TRBJ2-1	few	TGTGCCAGCAGCTTAGAGGTAGCGGGAGCACGAAATGAGCAGTTCTTC	CASSLEVAGARNEQFF
TRBD1	TRBV27	TRBJ1-5	.	TGTGCCAGCAGTCTCCGGGACAGAAATGGGCCCCAGCATTTT	CASSLRDRNGPQHF
TRBD1	TRBV2	TRBJ2-5	once	TGTGCCAGCAGTGACTACAGGGGGCCGGGAGAGACCCAGTACTTC	CASSDYRGPGETQYF
.	TRBV18	TRBJ1-1	few	TGTGCCAGCTCACCGGAGGGGTACACTGAAGCTTTCTTT	CASSPEGYTEAFF
TRBD1	TRBV7-3	TRBJ2-7	.	TGTGCCAGCAGCCCTGGGACAGGGCCCTCCTACGAGCAGTACTTC	CASSPGTGPSYEQYF
TRBD1	TRBV5-4	TRBJ1-2	.	TGTGCCAGCAGCCCGACAGGGGATGACGGCTACACCTTC	CASSPTGDDGYTF
.	TRBV27	TRBJ1-1	.	TGTGCCAGCAGTTTACAGGAGAACACTGAAGCTTTCTTT	CASSLQENTEAFF
.	TRBV28	TRBJ2-7	few	TGTGCCAGCAGTCCCCAGGGGCGGTACGAGCAGTACTTC	CASSPQGRYEQYF
TRBD2	TRBV27	TRBJ2-7	.	TGTGCCAGCAGTTCCCATAGCGGGCTGGGTTACGAGCAGTACTTC	CASSSHSGLGYEQYF
.	TRBV9	TRBJ1-1	.	TGTGCCAGCAGCGTAGCGCCAGACACTGAAGCTTTCTTT	CASSVAPDTEAFF
.	TRBV4-2	TRBJ2-4	.	TGTGCCAGCAGCCAAGATCGAAGGGCCCCGGGAAGCGAAAACATTCAGTACTTC	CASSQDRRAPGSENIQYF
TRBD2	TRBV10-2	TRBJ2-1	.	TGCGCCAGCAGTGACTTTCCCGGGACTAGGAGGTTCAATGAGCAGTTCTTC	CASSDFPGTRRFNEQFF
.	TRBV28	TRBJ2-1	.	TGTGCCAGCAGTTCGTCACAGGTTTCTTACAATGAGCAGTTCTTC	CASSSSQVSYNEQFF
TRBD1	TRBV19	TRBJ1-2	.	TGTGCCAGTACCCCAGGACAGGGCTATGGCTACACCTTC	CASTPGQGYGYTF
.	TRBV7-9	TRBJ2-7	once	TGTGCCAGCAGCCCGACCGATCTAGCGCCATTTGACGAGCAGTACTTC	CASSPTDLAPFDEQYF
.	TRBV28	TRBJ1-1	.	TGTGCCAGCAGTTTAAAACTATTTGAAGCTTTCTTT	CASSLKLFEAFF
TRBD1	TRBV12-5	TRBJ1-2	few	TGTGCTAGTGGACGGACCCACAACCGGGACAGAGACTACACCTTC	CASGRTHNRDRDYTF
.	TRBV19	TRBJ2-5	few	TGTGCCAGTAGTATACACAGGGGGGGGAACCAAGAGACCCAGTACTTC	CASSIHRGGNQETQYF
.	TRBV6-1	TRBJ2-7	.	TGTGCCAGCAGTGGCAATAGCGTGAACTACGAGCAGTACTTC	CASSGNSVNYEQYF
TRBD2	TRBV4-2	TRBJ2-3	.	TGTGCCAGCAGCCAGGAACTAGCGGGAGTTTGGACAGATACGCAGTATTTT	CASSQELAGVWTDTQYF